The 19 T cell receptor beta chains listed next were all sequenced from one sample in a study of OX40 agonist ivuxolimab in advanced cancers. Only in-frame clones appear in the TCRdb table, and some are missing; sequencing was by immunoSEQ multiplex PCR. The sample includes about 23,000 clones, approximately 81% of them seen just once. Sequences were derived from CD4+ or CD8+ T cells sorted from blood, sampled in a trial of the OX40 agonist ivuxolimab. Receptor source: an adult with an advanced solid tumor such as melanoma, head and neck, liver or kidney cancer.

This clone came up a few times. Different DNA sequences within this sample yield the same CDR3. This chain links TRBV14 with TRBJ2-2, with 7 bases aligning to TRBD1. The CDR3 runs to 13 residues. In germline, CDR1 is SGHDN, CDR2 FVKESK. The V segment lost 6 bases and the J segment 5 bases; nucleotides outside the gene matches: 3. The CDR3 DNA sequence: TGTGCCAGCAGTCTACAGGGGACCGGGGAGCTGTTTTTT. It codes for CASSLQGTGELFF.

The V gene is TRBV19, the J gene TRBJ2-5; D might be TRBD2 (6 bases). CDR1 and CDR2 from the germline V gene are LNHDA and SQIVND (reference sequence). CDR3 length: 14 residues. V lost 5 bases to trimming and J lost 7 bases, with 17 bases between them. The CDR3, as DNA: TGTGCCAGTAGTCCGGGACTCCCCCCAAGGACCCAGTACTTC. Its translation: CASSPGLPPRTQYF.

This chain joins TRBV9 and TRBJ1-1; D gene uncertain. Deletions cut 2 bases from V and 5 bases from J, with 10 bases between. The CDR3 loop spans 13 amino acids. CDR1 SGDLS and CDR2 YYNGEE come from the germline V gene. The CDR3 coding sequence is TGTGCCAGCAGCGTGGGCACATTAACTGAAGCTTTCTTT. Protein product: CASSVGTLTEAFF.

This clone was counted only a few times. Here the CDR3 DNA reads TGTGCCAGCAGCTTAACCTTAGCGGGGACGTACACCGGGGAGCTGTTTTTT. The encoded protein is CASSLTLAGTYTGELFF. This sequence joins TRBV7-2 and TRBJ2-2; 8 bases match TRBD2. Germline loops: CDR1 SGHTA, CDR2 FQGNSA. The ends lost 2 bases at V and 3 bases at J; junction bases unmatched: 8. The CDR3 loop spans 17 amino acids.

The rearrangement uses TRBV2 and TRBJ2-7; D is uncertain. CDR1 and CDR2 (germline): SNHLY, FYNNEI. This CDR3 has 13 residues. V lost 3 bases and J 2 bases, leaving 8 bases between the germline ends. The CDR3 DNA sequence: TGTGCCAGCAGTGACCAAACCCCCTACGAGCAGTACTTC. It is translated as CASSDQTPYEQYF.

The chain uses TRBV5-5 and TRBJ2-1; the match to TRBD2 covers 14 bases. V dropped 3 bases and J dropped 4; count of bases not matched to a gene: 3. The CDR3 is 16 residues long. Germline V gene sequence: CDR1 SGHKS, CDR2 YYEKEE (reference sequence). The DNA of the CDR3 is TGTGCCAGCAGCTCGGGACTAGCGGGGGTTTACAATGAGCAGTTCTTC. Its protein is CASSSGLAGVYNEQFF.

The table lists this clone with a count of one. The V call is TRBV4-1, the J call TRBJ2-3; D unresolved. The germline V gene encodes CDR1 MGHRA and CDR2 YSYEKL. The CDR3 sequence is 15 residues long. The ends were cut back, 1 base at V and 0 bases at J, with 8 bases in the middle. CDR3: CASSQGLRSTDTQYF. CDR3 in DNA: TGCGCCAGCAGCCAAGGGTTGCGGAGCACAGATACGCAGTATTTT.

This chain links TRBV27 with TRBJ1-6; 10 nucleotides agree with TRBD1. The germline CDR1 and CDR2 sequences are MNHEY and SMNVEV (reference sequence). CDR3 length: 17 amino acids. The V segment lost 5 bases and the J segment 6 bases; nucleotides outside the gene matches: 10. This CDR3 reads CASSLGTGVRPNSPLHF. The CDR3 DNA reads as TGTGCCAGCAGTCTAGGGACAGGGGTCAGACCTAATTCACCCCTCCACTTT.

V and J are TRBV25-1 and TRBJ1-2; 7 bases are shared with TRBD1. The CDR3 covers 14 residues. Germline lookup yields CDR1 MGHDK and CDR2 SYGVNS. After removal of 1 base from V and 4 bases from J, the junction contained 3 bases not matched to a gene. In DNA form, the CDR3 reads TGTGCCAGCAGTGAATCTAACAGGGGCTATGGCTACACCTTC. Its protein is CASSESNRGYGYTF.

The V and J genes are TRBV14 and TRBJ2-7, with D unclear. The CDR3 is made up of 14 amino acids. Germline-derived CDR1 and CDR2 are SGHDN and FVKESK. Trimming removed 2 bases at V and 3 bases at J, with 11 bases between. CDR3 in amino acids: CASSQSQSDYEQYF. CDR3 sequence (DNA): TGTGCCAGCAGCCAATCCCAATCCGACTACGAGCAGTACTTC.

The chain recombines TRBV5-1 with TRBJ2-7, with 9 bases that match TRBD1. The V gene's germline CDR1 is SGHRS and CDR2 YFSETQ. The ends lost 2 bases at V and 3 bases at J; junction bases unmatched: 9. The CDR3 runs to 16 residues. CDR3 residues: CASSFEPGQGFYEQYF. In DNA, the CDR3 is TGCGCCAGCAGCTTTGAACCGGGACAGGGATTCTACGAGCAGTACTTC.

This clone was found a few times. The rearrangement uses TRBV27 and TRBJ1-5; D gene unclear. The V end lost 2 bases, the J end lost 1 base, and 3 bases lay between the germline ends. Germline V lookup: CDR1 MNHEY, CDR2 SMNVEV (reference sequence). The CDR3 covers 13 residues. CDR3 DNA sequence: TGTGCCAGCAGTTTAATGAGCAATCAGCCCCAGCATTTT. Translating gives CASSLMSNQPQHF.

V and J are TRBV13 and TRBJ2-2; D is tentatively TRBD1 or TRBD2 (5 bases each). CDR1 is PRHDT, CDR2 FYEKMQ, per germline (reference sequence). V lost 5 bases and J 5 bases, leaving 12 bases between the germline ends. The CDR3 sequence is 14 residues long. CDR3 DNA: TGTGCCAGCAGCCCCCGGGACCCAACCGGGGAGCTGTTTTTT. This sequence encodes CASSPRDPTGELFF.

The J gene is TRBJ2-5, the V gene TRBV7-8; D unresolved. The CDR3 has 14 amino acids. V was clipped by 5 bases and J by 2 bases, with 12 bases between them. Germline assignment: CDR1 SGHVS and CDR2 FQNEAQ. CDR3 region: CASSPQAQQETQYF. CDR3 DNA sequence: TGTGCCAGCAGCCCCCAGGCCCAACAAGAGACCCAGTACTTC.

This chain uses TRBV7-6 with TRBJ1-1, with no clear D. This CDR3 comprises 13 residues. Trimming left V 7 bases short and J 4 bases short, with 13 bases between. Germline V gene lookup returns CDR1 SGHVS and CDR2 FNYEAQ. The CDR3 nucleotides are TGTGCCAGCACCGAGGGAATGGGCACTGAAGCTTTCTTT. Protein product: CASTEGMGTEAFF.

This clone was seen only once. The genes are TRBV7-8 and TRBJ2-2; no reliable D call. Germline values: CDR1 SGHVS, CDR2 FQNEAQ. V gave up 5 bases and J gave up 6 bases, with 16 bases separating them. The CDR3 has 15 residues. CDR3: CASSLLSYGAGELFF. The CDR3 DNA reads TGTGCCAGCAGCCTTCTTTCGTACGGCGCCGGGGAGCTGTTTTTT.

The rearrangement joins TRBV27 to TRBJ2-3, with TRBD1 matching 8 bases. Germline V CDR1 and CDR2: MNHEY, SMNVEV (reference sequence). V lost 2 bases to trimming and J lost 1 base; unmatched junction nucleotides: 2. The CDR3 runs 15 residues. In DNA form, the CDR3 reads TGTGCCAGCAGTTTAACGGGACAGGGCACAGATACGCAGTATTTT. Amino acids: CASSLTGQGTDTQYF.

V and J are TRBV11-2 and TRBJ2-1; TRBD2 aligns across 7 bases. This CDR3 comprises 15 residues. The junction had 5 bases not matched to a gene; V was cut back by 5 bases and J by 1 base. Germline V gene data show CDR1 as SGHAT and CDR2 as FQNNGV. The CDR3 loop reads CASSATSLSYNEQFF. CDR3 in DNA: TGTGCCAGCAGCGCGACTAGCCTATCCTACAATGAGCAGTTCTTC.

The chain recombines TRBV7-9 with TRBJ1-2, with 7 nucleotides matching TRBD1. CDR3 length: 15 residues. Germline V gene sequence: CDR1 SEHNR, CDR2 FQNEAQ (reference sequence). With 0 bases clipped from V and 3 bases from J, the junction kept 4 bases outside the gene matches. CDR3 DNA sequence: TGTGCCAGCAGCTTAGCGACAGGGTTGGACTATGGCTACACCTTC. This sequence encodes CASSLATGLDYGYTF.